This T cell receptor (beta chain) was recorded in a study of T cell responses to AZD1222 COVID-19 vaccine. Whole-study findings and limits: Mostly white British, mostly female donors; authors suggested clonal diversity may be underestimated. Among spike-specific TCRs, nearly half reportedly target unmutated variant regions.

This clone came up a few times. The target antigen is unknown. Method: immunoSEQ multiplex PCR; TCRdb's copy keeps in-frame clones and lacks some. The repertoire holds around 260,000 clones, with over 90% as singletons. V was trimmed by 1 base and J by 6 bases, leaving 10 bases between them. The CDR3 covers 15 residues. The germline V gene has CDR1 LGHDT and CDR2 YNNKEL (reference sequence). The sequence derives from an adult in good health. The sequencing used peripheral blood, collected on day 0 of AZD1222 vaccination. This chain joins TRBV3-1 (or the pseudogene TRBV3-2) and TRBJ1-6; TRBD1 might be the D (5 bases). CDR3 residues: CASSQGQLVNSPLHF. The CDR3 DNA follows: TGTGCCAGCAGCCAAGGACAGCTAGTTAATTCACCCCTCCACTTT.